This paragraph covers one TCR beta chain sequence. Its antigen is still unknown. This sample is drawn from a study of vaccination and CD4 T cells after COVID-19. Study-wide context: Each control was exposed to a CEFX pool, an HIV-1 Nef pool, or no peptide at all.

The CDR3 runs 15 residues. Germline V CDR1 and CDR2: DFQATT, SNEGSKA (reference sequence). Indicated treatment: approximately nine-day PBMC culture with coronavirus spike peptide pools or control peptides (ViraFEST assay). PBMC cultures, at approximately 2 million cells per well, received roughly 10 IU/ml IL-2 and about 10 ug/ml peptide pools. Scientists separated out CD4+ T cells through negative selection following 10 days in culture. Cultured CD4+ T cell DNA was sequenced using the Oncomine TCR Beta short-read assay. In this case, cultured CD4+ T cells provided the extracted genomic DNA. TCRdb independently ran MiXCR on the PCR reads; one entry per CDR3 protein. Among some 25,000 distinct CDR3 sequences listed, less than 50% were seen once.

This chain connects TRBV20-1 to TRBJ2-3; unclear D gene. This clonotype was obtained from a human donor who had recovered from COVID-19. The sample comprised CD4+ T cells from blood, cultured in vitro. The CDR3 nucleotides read TGCAATGCACTGAATTTCCTGGGGAGCACAGATACGCAGTATTTT. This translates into CNALNFLGSTDTQYF.